One and the same sample provided the 5 T cell receptor beta chains below, sequenced in a study of T cell responses to AZD1222 COVID-19 vaccine. Here immunoSEQ multiplex PCR was the method, and the copy in TCRdb shows in-frame clones only, minus some. The sample lists 150,000 to 200,000 clones; 88% were seen once. Specimen: peripheral blood, collected 28 days after the second AZD1222 dose. These receptors were taken from an adult who received the AZD1222 COVID-19 vaccine.

The rearrangement joins TRBV23-1 to TRBJ2-1; 8 bases map to TRBD2. TRBV23-1 has ORF status, its function being uncertain. The CDR3 length is 18 residues. V lost 11 bases and J lost 5; bases outside the gene matches: 23. As DNA, the CDR3 is TGCGCCGGTTCCGAAAAAGGGGCTAGCGGGCGCGAGGACAATGAGCAGTTCTTC. This gives the protein CAGSEKGASGREDNEQFF.

This rearrangement joins TRBV23-1 to TRBJ2-5, with a tentative D call TRBD1 (5 bases). TRBV23-1 is assigned to the ORF class and has an uncertain function. This CDR3 region has 14 residues. V dropped 10 bases and J dropped 2 bases, with 17 bases sitting between them. The CDR3 nucleotides read TGCGCCACCTTCTTAGGGGTTTATCAAGAGACCCAGTACTTC. It yields the protein CATFLGVYQETQYF.

The count of this clone is one. The V and J genes are TRBV19 and TRBJ1-4; the match to TRBD1 covers 7 bases. V shed 1 base and J 1 base; nucleotides not matched to a gene: 3. From germline, CDR1 is LNHDA and CDR2 SQIVND (reference sequence). This CDR3 has 16 amino acids. The CDR3 DNA is TGTGCCAGTAGTATAGTCGGGACAGTAACTAATGAAAAACTGTTTTTT. It codes for CASSIVGTVTNEKLFF.

This clone was counted a few times. This chain connects TRBV6-2 or TRBV6-3 to TRBJ2-7; TRBD2 matches 9 bases. The CDR3 consists of 15 residues. Germline values: CDR1 MNHEY, CDR2 SVGEGT. Trimming cost V 5 bases and J 5 bases; bases outside gene matches: 10. For the CDR3, the DNA is TGTGCCAGCAGTGCTCCGACTAGCGGAGAACACGAGCAGTACTTC. Protein sequence: CASSAPTSGEHEQYF.

J is TRBJ1-5 and V is TRBV21-1. TRBV21-1 is recorded as a pseudogene. The CDR3 is made up of 15 amino acids. CDR3 bases: TGTGCCAGCAGCAAAGCGCGACAGGGAGGGCAGCCCCAGCATTTT. Its protein product is CASSKARQGGQPQHF.